This T cell receptor beta chain came from a study of T cell changes during pregnancy in multiple sclerosis. The repertoire was sequenced with immunoSEQ multiplex PCR; TCRdb's copy has only in-frame clones and lacks some. The sample lists more than 40,000 clones, around 90% occurring once. This clone was detected a few times. J was trimmed by 6 bases and V by 3 bases; bases with no gene match: 7. The CDR3 is 16 amino acids. Germline CDR1 SGHTA, CDR2 FQGNSA. This chain connects TRBV7-2 to TRBJ2-2; TRBD1 aligns across 10 bases. Sequenced here: CD8+ T cells from peripheral blood mononuclear cells, sampled after pregnancy. The sequence was collected from a female donor with multiple sclerosis, enrolled in a pregnancy study. DNA for the CDR3: TGTGCCAGCAGCTTGCGGGACAGGGGCTTTCCCGGGGAGCTGTTTTTT. Translating it yields CASSLRDRGFPGELFF.